A single sample is the source of the 9 T cell receptor beta chains below, sequenced in a study of identical twins. TCRdb reprocessed the 5' RACE reads with MiXCR, giving one entry per CDR3 protein. The table shows under 250,000 distinct CDR3 sequences, with around 6.9% occurring only once. This sample was also put to use in a study of yellow fever vaccine responses in identical twins.

Sequenced input: memory (CD45RO+) T cells sorted from blood. The receptors derive from a woman under 30 in good health.

This clonotype appeared many times. The chain is built from TRBV28 and TRBJ2-7; D remains ambiguous. This CDR3 has 12 amino acids. Per the germline V gene, CDR1 is MDHEN and CDR2 is SYDVKM. V lost 4 bases and J 4 bases, leaving 8 bases between the germline ends. The CDR3 here is CASSSVQYEQYF. The CDR3 DNA follows: TGTGCCAGCAGTTCTGTTCAGTACGAGCAGTACTTC.

This clonotype was seen a handful of times. The gene calls are TRBV29-1 and TRBJ2-3, with 8 bases that match TRBD1. Trimming cost V 5 bases and J 4 bases; bases outside gene matches: 8. Germline CDR1 and CDR2: SQVTM and ANQGSEA. CDR3 length: 14 residues. The DNA for the CDR3 is TGCAGCGTTCGCGACAGGGGTGTTTCAGATACGCAGTATTTT. Its translation: CSVRDRGVSDTQYF.

The chain links TRBV3-1 to TRBJ2-1; 9 nucleotides align to TRBD2. This CDR3 contains 18 residues. Germline V lookup: CDR1 LGHDT, CDR2 YNNKEL (reference sequence). Trimming cost V 2 bases and J 4 bases; bases outside gene matches: 12. CDR3 sequence reads: CASSQRGGGGARYNEQFF. In DNA, the CDR3 is TGTGCCAGCAGCCAAAGAGGGGGCGGGGGGGCCCGGTACAATGAGCAGTTCTTC.

The chain links TRBV14 to TRBJ2-1, with 16 bases matching TRBD2. This CDR3 has 13 residues. V was clipped by 4 bases and J by 15 bases; unmatched bases: 3. Germline assignment: CDR1 SGHDN and CDR2 FVKESK. The CDR3 loop is CASSLGLAGGRFF. In DNA form, the CDR3 reads TGTGCCAGCAGCCTGGGACTAGCGGGAGGGCGGTTCTTC.

The V gene is TRBV3-1, the J gene TRBJ2-5, with 9 bases aligning to TRBD1. The germline CDR1 and CDR2 sequences are LGHDT and YNNKEL (reference sequence). CDR3 length: 14 amino acids. Unmatched junction bases numbered 4, after V lost 1 base and J lost 7 bases. CDR3 sequence: CASSQGDRAWTQYF. The DNA for the CDR3 is TGTGCCAGCAGCCAAGGGGACAGGGCTTGGACCCAGTACTTC.

J is TRBJ2-7 and V is TRBV2; D not certain. Germline V lookup: CDR1 SNHLY, CDR2 FYNNEI. V dropped 10 bases and J dropped 5 bases, with 12 bases sitting between them. This CDR3 is built from 11 residues. Here the CDR3 reads CATTTLNEQYF. Here the CDR3 DNA reads TGTGCCACCACAACTCTAAACGAGCAGTACTTC.

The genes are TRBV28 and TRBJ2-7, with TRBD1 identical over 8 bases. This CDR3 has 15 amino acids. The trim removed 5 bases at V and 3 bases at J, leaving 9 bases unmatched. The germline gives CDR1 MDHEN, CDR2 SYDVKM. CDR3 amino acids: CASSPGQGTFYEQYF. The CDR3 DNA follows: TGTGCCAGCAGTCCCGGACAGGGAACGTTCTACGAGCAGTACTTC.

This clonotype was seen many times. The chain recombines TRBV28 with TRBJ2-1, with 14 bases identical to TRBD2. Germline values: CDR1 MDHEN, CDR2 SYDVKM. V lost 6 bases, J lost 6 bases, and 16 bases stayed unmatched. CDR3 length: 19 amino acids. DNA for the CDR3: TGTGCCAGCAGAAGACAGGTCCGACTAGCGGGAGGGCCGTTCAATGAGCAGTTCTTC. Encoded protein: CASRRQVRLAGGPFNEQFF.

This clonotype was recorded many times. The chain joins TRBV6-1 to TRBJ2-7; D call uncertain. The CDR3 has 14 residues. V lost 6 bases and J 3 bases, leaving 15 bases between the germline ends. Germline CDR1 MNHNS, CDR2 SASEGT. The CDR3 loop reads CASRRKGSGYEQYF. The CDR3 DNA is TGTGCCAGCAGAAGAAAAGGGTCGGGCTACGAGCAGTACTTC.